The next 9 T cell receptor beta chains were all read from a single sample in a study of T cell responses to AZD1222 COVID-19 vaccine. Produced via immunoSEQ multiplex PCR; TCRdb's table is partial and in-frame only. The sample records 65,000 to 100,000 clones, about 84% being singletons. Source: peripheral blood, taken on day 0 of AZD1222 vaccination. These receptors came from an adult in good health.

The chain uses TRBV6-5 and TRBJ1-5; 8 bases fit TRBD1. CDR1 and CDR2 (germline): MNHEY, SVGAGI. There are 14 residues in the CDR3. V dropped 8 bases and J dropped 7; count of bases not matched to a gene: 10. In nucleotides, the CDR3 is TGTGCCAGCGGAATCTCTCAGGGGGCACAGCCCCAGCATTTT. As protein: CASGISQGAQPQHF.

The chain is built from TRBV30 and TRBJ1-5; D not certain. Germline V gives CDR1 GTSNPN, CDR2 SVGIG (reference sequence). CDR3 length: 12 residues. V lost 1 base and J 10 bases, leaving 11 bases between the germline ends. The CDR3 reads CAWSERKSPQHF. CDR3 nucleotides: TGTGCCTGGAGTGAAAGGAAGAGTCCCCAGCATTTT.

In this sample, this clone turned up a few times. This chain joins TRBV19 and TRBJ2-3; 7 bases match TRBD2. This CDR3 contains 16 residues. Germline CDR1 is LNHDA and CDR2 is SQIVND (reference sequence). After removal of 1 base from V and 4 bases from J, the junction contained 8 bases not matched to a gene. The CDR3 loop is CASSIGGLAVADTQYF. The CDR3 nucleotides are TGTGCCAGTAGTATAGGCGGGCTAGCGGTTGCAGATACGCAGTATTTT.

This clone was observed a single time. This CDR3 is CASSIWAREDYGYTF. The DNA for the CDR3 is TGTGCCAGTAGCATTTGGGCCAGGGAGGACTATGGCTACACCTTC. The chain recombines TRBV19 with TRBJ1-2; a weak D match, TRBD1 (5 bases). Germline CDR1 is LNHDA and CDR2 is SQIVND (reference sequence). The CDR3 is 15 residues long. Trimming removed 6 bases at V and 3 bases at J, with 17 bases between.

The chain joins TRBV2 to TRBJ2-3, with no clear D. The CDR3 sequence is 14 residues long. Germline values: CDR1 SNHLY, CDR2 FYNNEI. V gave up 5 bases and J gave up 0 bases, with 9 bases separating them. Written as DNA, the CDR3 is TGTGCCAGCAGTCAGAGAAGTAGCACAGATACGCAGTATTTT. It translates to CASSQRSSTDTQYF. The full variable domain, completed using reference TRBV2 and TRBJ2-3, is EPEVTQTPSHQVTQMGQEVILRCVPISNHLYFYWYRQILGQKVEFLVSFYNNEISEKSEIFDDQFSVERPDGSNFTLKIRSTKLEDSAMYFCASSQRSSTDTQYFGPGTRLTVL.

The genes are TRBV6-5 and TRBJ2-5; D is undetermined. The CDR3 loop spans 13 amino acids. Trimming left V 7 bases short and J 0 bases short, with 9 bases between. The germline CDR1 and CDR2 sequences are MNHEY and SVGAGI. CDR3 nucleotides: TGTGCCAGCATTAAGACGAACCAAGAGACCCAGTACTTC. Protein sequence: CASIKTNQETQYF.

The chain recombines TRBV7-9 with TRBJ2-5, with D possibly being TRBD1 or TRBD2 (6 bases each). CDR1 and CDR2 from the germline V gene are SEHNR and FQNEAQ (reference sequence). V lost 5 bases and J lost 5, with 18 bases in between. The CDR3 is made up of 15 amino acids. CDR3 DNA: TGTGCCAGCAGCCCAGGTGGGGGGCCAAGGGAGACCCAGTACTTC. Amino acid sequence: CASSPGGGPRETQYF.

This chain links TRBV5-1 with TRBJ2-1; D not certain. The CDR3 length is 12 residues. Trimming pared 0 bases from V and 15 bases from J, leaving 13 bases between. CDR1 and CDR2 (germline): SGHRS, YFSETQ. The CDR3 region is CASSLVNNLWFF. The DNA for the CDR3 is TGCGCCAGCAGCTTGGTGAACAACTTATGGTTCTTC.

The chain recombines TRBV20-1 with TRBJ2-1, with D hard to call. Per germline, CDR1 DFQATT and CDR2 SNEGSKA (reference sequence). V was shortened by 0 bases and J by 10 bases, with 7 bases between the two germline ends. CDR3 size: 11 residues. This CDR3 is CSARDRYEQFF. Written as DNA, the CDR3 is TGCAGTGCTAGAGATCGGTACGAGCAGTTCTTC.